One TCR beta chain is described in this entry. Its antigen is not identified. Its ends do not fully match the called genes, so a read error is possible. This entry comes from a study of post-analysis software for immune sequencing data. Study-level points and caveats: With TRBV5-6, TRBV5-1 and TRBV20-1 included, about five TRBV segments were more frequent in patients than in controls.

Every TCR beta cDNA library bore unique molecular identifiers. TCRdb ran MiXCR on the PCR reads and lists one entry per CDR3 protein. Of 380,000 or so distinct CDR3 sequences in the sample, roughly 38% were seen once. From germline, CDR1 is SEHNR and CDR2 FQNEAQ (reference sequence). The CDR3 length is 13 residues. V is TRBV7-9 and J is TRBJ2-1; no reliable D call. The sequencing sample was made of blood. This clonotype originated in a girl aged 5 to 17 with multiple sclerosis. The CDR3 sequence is CASSPAGYNERFF. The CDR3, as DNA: TGTGCCAGCAGCCCCGCAGGATACAATGAGCGGTTCTTC.